This T cell receptor (beta chain) was observed in a study of blood T cell repertoires in COVID-19 (dated by TCRdb to 2020 to 2022). At the level of the whole study: Collaborator samples came from the United States, Italy and Spain and covered acute and convalescent phases of COVID-19. The material from the prospective study consisted of cDNA or gDNA derived from T cells, B-cell-depleted T cells, or PBMCs. Deeply sampled blood TCRbeta repertoires from subjects exposed to, actively infected with, or recovered from COVID-19 were included in the dataset. The repertoires were made available in a free public database intended to serve as a resource for research on the immune response to SARS-CoV-2. The samples were drawn from the first 160 participants of the ongoing ImmuneRACE study and from over a thousand subjects provided by 6 global collaborators. Nearly every sample came with metadata listing a de-identified subject ID, COVID-19 status, age in years and sex. Where available, HLA class I and class II types were taken from metadata supplied by the sample provider and were not determined by assay-based typing.

Measured from the cysteine to the phenylalanine, the CDR3 is 15 residues long. Only the CDR3 part of the read is kept: 45 bases, read in frame from the first base. Per the germline V gene, MNHEY is the CDR1 and SVGAGI is the CDR2. At the junction V is shortened by 0 bases and J by 4 bases, with 12 bases in between. Overall study results and their limits: How much clinical and demographic metadata was included differed by source and by participant, and the metadata was provided uncurated.

Each collaborating institution followed its own protocols to collect whole blood in K2EDTA tubes. For TCRbeta analysis, collaborators shipped samples as frozen whole blood, isolated PBMCs, or DNA extracted from either of those sample types. TCRbeta CDR3 regions were amplified from genomic DNA using the immunoSEQ Assay, a bias-controlled multiplex PCR. As for the original processing: Nucleated cell counts per sample were estimated from amplification of reference gene primers within the assay. To quantify the absolute abundance of each unique TCRbeta CDR3 rearrangement, sequence reads were collapsed and filtered. For each sample, productive Simpson clonality was calculated as the square root of Simpson's diversity index across productive rearrangements. TCRdb's version of the immuneACCESS table is confined to in-frame rearrangements and falls short of the full clone set. An unresolved V gene accounts for under half of the shortfall where checked; the remainder is of unknown origin. For V, J and clone size, that table is used; D and trimming come from the DNA. This sample lists 200,000 to 300,000 clones; over 75% were detected once. Clones ranked in the top ten supply roughly 8.6% of the sample.

Remarks on this clone: Its cognate antigen has yet to be identified. Base qualities are not recorded, but no much larger clone differs from it by a single base.

Sequencing was carried out using peripheral blood. The receptor's source is a human donor in a cohort sampled during active COVID-19. The chain uses TRBV6-5 and TRBJ1-2, and perhaps TRBD1 as D gene, on 6 matching bases. The nucleotide sequence reads as follows: TGTGCCAGCAGTTACTCGGGGGGGCGCTCCTATGGCTACACCTTC. Its translation reads: CASSYSGGRSYGYTF.